This is a list of T cell receptor beta chains from one sample in a study of T cell responses to AZD1222 COVID-19 vaccine. Produced via immunoSEQ multiplex PCR; TCRdb's table is partial and in-frame only. The data hold about 97,000 clones, with 75% to 95% observed a single time. This specimen consisted of peripheral blood, obtained on day 0 of AZD1222 vaccination. These receptors originate from an adult in good health. Each CDR3 is given with its conserved first and last residue. The order of the fields is D gene, J gene, V gene, clone size, CDR3 protein. D genes are given only for firm matches. Some rows mark clone size as missing; the rest say once, few, many or name a class of expanded clone.

>NA|TRBJ1-5|TRBV28|NA
CASSLSASNSNQPQHF
>NA|TRBJ1-1|TRBV7-9|NA
CASSSEDTEAFF
>NA|TRBJ1-1|TRBV11-1|NA
CASSLDRSNTEAFF
>NA|TRBJ2-3|TRBV27|NA
CASSPWVTDTQYF
>TRBD2|TRBJ2-5|TRBV2|NA
CASLAGGLVETQYF
>TRBD2|TRBJ2-6|TRBV5-1|NA
CASGVAGVDGANVLTF
>NA|TRBJ2-2|TRBV18|NA
CASSPSGSDGELFF
>NA|TRBJ2-1|TRBV6-6|NA
CASSRSGGTYNEQFF
>NA|TRBJ1-2|TRBV18|NA
CASSPADYGYTF
>NA|TRBJ1-1|TRBV4-1|once
CASSQGQENTEAFF
>NA|TRBJ2-3|TRBV3-1/TRBV3-2|NA
CASSQATRSDTQYF
>NA|TRBJ2-3|TRBV7-9|NA
CASSLSGLRTQYF
>TRBD1|TRBJ1-2|TRBV7-3|NA
CASSDRTGGGYTF
>NA|TRBJ1-4|TRBV10-2|NA
CASRSRGTGNEKLFF
>TRBD2|TRBJ2-1|TRBV11-2|NA
CASSLTSGAYNEQFF
>NA|TRBJ2-2|TRBV28|NA
CASTRVRAGELFF